Below, 2 T cell receptor beta chains from the same sample are listed, as sequenced in a study of CD4+ T cells in melanoma. Clones were read by immunoSEQ multiplex PCR, and TCRdb kept only the in-frame ones, dropping some. This sample has around 16,000 clones, with around 77% found just once. Input material: cells from a culture (not recorded whether cultured in vitro). The source is a human donor with melanoma.

The chain joins TRBV7-9 to TRBJ2-7; D possibly corresponds to TRBD2 (5 bases). V dropped 5 bases and J dropped 7 bases, with 21 bases sitting between them. This CDR3 spans 15 amino acids. The germline V gene encodes CDR1 SEHNR and CDR2 FQNEAQ (reference sequence). CDR3 DNA: TGTGCCAGCAGCCGCGTGGGAGTCCCCCCTGAAGAGCAGTACTTC. Its translation: CASSRVGVPPEEQYF.

CDR3 nucleotides: TGTGCCTGGACCCATGACACCTATGGCTACACCTTC. Its translation is CAWTHDTYGYTF. The chain couples TRBV30 to TRBJ1-2; D uncertain. The CDR3 is 12 residues long. The V gene's germline CDR1 is GTSNPN and CDR2 SVGIG (reference sequence). V lost 4 bases to trimming and J lost 4 bases, with 10 bases between them. The entire variable domain, with the rest obtained from reference TRBV30 and TRBJ1-2, is as follows: SQTIHQWPATLVQPVGSPLSLECTVEGTSNPNLYWYRQAAGRGLQLLFYSVGIGQISSEVPQNLSASRPQDRQFILSSKKLLLSDSGFYLCAWTHDTYGYTFGSGTRLTVV.